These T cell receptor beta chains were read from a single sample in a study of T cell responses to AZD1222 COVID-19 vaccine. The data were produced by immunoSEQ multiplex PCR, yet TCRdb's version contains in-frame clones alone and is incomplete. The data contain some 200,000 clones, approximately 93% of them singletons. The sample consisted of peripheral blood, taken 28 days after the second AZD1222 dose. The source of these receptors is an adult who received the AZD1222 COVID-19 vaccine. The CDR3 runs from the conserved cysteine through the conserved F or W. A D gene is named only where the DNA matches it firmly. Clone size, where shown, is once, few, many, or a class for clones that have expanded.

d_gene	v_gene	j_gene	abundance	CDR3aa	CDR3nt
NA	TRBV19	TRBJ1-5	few	CASSLLNRGNQPQHF	TGTGCCAGTAGCCTCCTCAACAGGGGCAATCAGCCCCAGCATTTT
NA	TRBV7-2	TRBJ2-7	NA	CASSLGAGGLLGEQYF	TGTGCCAGCAGCTTAGGGGCGGGCGGGCTCCTCGGCGAGCAGTACTTC
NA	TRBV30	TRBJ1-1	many	CAWSLLRVSTWGAEAFF	TGTGCCTGGAGCCTCTTACGGGTCTCAACCTGGGGCGCTGAAGCTTTCTTT
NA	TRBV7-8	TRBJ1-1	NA	CASSRAVGLPYSEAFF	TGTGCCAGCAGCCGAGCGGTAGGACTCCCCTACTCTGAAGCTTTCTTT
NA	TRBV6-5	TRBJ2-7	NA	CASSYSGQGGYEQYF	TGTGCCAGCAGTTACAGTGGGCAGGGAGGCTACGAGCAGTACTTC
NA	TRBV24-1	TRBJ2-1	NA	CATSDTKGRHEQFF	TGTGCCACCAGTGACACAAAGGGGCGACATGAGCAGTTCTTC
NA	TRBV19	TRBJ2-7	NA	CASSIGPGPWEQYF	TGTGCCAGTAGTATAGGTCCGGGACCCTGGGAGCAGTACTTC
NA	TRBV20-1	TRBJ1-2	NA	CSASLQYGYTF	TGCAGTGCTAGTTTACAATATGGCTACACCTTC
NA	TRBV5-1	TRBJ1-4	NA	CASARQGFEKLFF	TGCGCCAGCGCAAGGCAGGGATTTGAAAAACTGTTTTTT
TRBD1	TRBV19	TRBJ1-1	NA	CASSRTGGETEAFF	TGTGCCAGTAGTCGGACAGGGGGCGAAACTGAAGCTTTCTTT
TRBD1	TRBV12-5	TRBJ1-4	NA	CASGLGQGPNEKLFF	TGTGCTAGTGGCCTTGGACAGGGGCCAAATGAAAAACTGTTTTTT
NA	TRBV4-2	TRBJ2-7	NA	CASSRRKSSQELGSYEQYF	TGTGCCAGCAGCCGCCGGAAATCCTCACAGGAGCTCGGTTCCTACGAGCAGTACTTC
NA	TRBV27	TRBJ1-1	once	CASRRQRNTEAFF	TGTGCCAGCAGACGACAGCGGAACACTGAAGCTTTCTTT
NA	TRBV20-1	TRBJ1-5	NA	CSASVSGNQPQHF	TGCAGTGCTAGTGTGTCAGGCAATCAGCCCCAGCATTTT
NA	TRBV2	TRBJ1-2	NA	CASSGGRNYGYTF	TGTGCCAGCAGTGGTGGCAGAAACTATGGCTACACCTTC
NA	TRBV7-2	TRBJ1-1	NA	CASSQQGRNTEAFF	TGTGCCAGCAGCCAACAGGGTCGTAACACTGAAGCTTTCTTT
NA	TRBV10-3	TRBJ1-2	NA	CAISEEAGEYTF	TGTGCCATCAGTGAAGAGGCGGGGGAGTACACCTTC
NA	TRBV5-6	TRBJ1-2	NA	CASSLEDGYTF	TGTGCCAGCAGCTTGGAAGATGGCTACACCTTC
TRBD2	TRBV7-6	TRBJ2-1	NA	CASSPRTSGYNEQFF	TGTGCCAGCAGCCCCCGGACTAGCGGTTACAATGAGCAGTTCTTC
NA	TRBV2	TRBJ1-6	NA	CASSGSSYNSPLHF	TGTGCCAGCAGCGGGAGCTCCTATAATTCACCCCTCCACTTT
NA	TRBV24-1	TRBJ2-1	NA	CATSAGGGYNEQFF	TGTGCCACCAGTGCCGGTGGGGGGTACAATGAGCAGTTCTTC
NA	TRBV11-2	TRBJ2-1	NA	CASSLRGTNSYNEQFF	TGTGCCAGCAGCTTAAGGGGCACGAACTCCTACAATGAGCAGTTCTTC
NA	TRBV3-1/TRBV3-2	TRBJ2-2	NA	CASTWTDDTGELFF	TGTGCCAGCACGTGGACAGATGACACCGGGGAGCTGTTTTTT
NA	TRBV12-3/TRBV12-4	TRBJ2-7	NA	CASSFGGSYEQYF	TGTGCCAGCAGTTTTGGGGGGTCCTACGAGCAGTACTTC